This T cell receptor beta chain was retrieved from a study of blood T cell repertoires in COVID-19. Study in general: Spain, Italy and the United States supplied samples that represented acute and convalescent COVID-19.

This CDR3 is built from 18 residues. Germline CDR1 and CDR2: MNHEY and SVGEGT. Losses at the gene ends were 6 bases for V and 0 bases for J; bases not matched to a gene: 12. Using immunoSEQ multiplex PCR, the repertoire was profiled, and TCRdb retains in-frame clones only, with some absent. The sample yields around 110,000 clones, about 80% seen once. Sequencing was done on a sample of peripheral blood. This TCR was sampled from a man between 70 and 80 years old with acute or convalescent COVID-19. V gene TRBV6-2 or TRBV6-3 combines with J gene TRBJ2-3, with 10 bases lining up with TRBD2. The CDR3 reads CASSTASGGLSSTDTQYF. In DNA form, the CDR3 reads TGTGCCAGCAGCACAGCTAGCGGGGGATTGTCTAGCACAGATACGCAGTATTTT.